Below, 23 T cell receptor beta chains from the same sample are listed, as sequenced in a study of CXCR3-negative and CXCR3-positive naive CD8 T cells (dated by TCRdb to about 2019). Sequencing relied on a NextSeq 550. The Human TCR Profiling Kit (MiLaboratory) was used to prepare UMI-labeled 5' RACE TRB cDNA libraries. After TCRdb reprocessed the reads, each CDR3 protein sequence was kept as one row, without DNA. For this sample, the table gives around 50,000 distinct CDR3 sequences. Of the sample, approximately 1.6% is held by the ten largest clones. The source material was naive CXCR3- CD8+ T cells from blood. In the paper's terms, the cell subset or site label means: CD45RO-CCR7+CD27+CD95- naive CD8+ T cells lacking CXCR3 (TNR3-). These receptors all stem from a human donor in good health. Some clones in this sample may be carry-over from other donors' samples.

V is TRBV6-1 and J is TRBJ2-7. The CDR3 has 14 amino acids. The germline gives CDR1 MNHNS, CDR2 SASEGT. The CDR3 sequence is CASSEHGRAYEQYF.

V and J are TRBV7-9 and TRBJ2-1; the TCRdb D gene call, TRBD1, has no DNA to confirm it. CDR1 is SEHNR, CDR2 FQNEAQ, per germline (reference sequence). CDR3 length: 13 amino acids. The CDR3 spells CASSQGLYNEQFF.

This rearrangement joins TRBV7-9 to TRBJ2-7. Germline-derived CDR1 and CDR2 are SEHNR and FQNEAQ (reference sequence). The CDR3 runs to 11 residues. The CDR3 sequence: CASSANIGQYF.

V and J are TRBV7-2 and TRBJ2-1. The V gene's germline CDR1 is SGHTA and CDR2 FQGNSA. CDR3 length: 16 residues. The chain's CDR3 is CASSLDGRGSYNEQFF.

Measured by frequency, this clonotype is medium-sized. The chain recombines TRBV13 with TRBJ1-2. Germline loops: CDR1 PRHDT, CDR2 FYEKMQ (reference sequence). The CDR3 runs 14 residues. CDR3 in amino acids: CASSQTPGNYGYTF.

The gene calls are TRBV28 and TRBJ2-3. The CDR3 loop spans 14 amino acids. Per germline, CDR1 MDHEN and CDR2 SYDVKM. CDR3 sequence reads: CASSLSGSTDTQYF. The whole variable domain, remainder taken from reference TRBV28 and TRBJ2-3, is DVKVTQSSRYLVKRTGEKVFLECVQDMDHENMFWYRQDPGLGLRLIYFSYDVKMKEKGDIPEGYSVSREKKERFSLILESASTNQTSMYLCASSLSGSTDTQYFGPGTRLTVL.

The chain uses TRBV7-9 and TRBJ1-1; TCRdb's D gene call, TRBD1, goes unchecked for lack of DNA. Germline CDR1 and CDR2: SEHNR and FQNEAQ (reference sequence). This CDR3 comprises 14 residues. CDR3 in amino acids: CASSLTGIDTEAFF.

The chain's CDR3 is CASRDTGPDTQYF. J is TRBJ2-3 and V is TRBV28; TCRdb names TRBD1, which stays unverified in the absence of DNA. The length of the CDR3 is 13 residues. Germline loops: CDR1 MDHEN, CDR2 SYDVKM.

The J gene is TRBJ2-1, the V gene TRBV9; TCRdb indicates TRBD2, and absent DNA this call remains unverified. This CDR3 contains 15 residues. Germline V gives CDR1 SGDLS, CDR2 YYNGEE. The CDR3 region is CASSVASGSRDEQFF.

The genes are TRBV28 and TRBJ2-1; the D call of TRBD1 rests on TCRdb alone, since no DNA is present to check it. The germline V gene encodes CDR1 MDHEN and CDR2 SYDVKM. This CDR3 has 15 residues. CDR3 amino acids: CASSLRDGGHCEQFF.

The chain's CDR3 is CASSSRTSGGHEQFF. The V and J genes are TRBV12-3 or TRBV12-4 and TRBJ2-1; the TCRdb D gene call, TRBD2, has no DNA to confirm it. The CDR3 has 15 amino acids.

This sequence joins TRBV20-1 and TRBJ1-1. The CDR3 contains 15 residues. Germline CDR1 and CDR2: DFQATT and SNEGSKA (reference sequence). CDR3 in amino acids: CSARHKDVVNTEAFF.

This rearrangement joins TRBV30 to TRBJ1-1. CDR3 length equals 14 residues. CDR1 GTSNPN and CDR2 SVGIG come from the germline V gene (reference sequence). CDR3 residues: CAWSALGEATEAFF.

The rearrangement joins TRBV28 to TRBJ2-7; TCRdb's D gene call, TRBD1, goes unchecked for lack of DNA. This CDR3 comprises 15 residues. Germline V gives CDR1 MDHEN, CDR2 SYDVKM. CDR3 residues: CASSRHPSGTYEQYF. Combining the CDR3 with reference TRBV28 and TRBJ2-7 gives the whole variable domain DVKVTQSSRYLVKRTGEKVFLECVQDMDHENMFWYRQDPGLGLRLIYFSYDVKMKEKGDIPEGYSVSREKKERFSLILESASTNQTSMYLCASSRHPSGTYEQYFGPGTRLTVT.

The chain combines TRBV20-1 with TRBJ2-1; TCRdb's D call, TRBD1, is unchecked because there is no DNA. Germline lookup yields CDR1 DFQATT and CDR2 SNEGSKA (reference sequence). The CDR3 has 15 residues. The CDR3 protein is CSATGGHSEINEQFF.

The chain joins TRBV9 to TRBJ2-3; TCRdb proposes TRBD1, but this gene call is untestable without DNA. The CDR3 sequence is 17 residues long. Germline CDR1 is SGDLS and CDR2 is YYNGEE. CDR3 region: CASSVAGLGGFLDTQYF.

The V call is TRBV7-9, the J call TRBJ1-2. CDR1 is SEHNR, CDR2 FQNEAQ, per germline (reference sequence). This CDR3 spans 12 amino acids. CDR3 sequence: CASSLAGYGYTF. The whole variable domain, remainder taken from reference TRBV7-9 and TRBJ1-2, is DTGVSQNPRHKITKRGQNVTFRCDPISEHNRLYWYRQTLGQGPEFLTYFQNEAQLEKSRLLSDRFSAERPKGSFSTLEIQRTEQGDSAMYLCASSLAGYGYTFGSGTRLTVV.

The chain employs TRBV4-1 and TRBJ2-7; TCRdb reports TRBD1, a call that lacks DNA to check it against. Germline V gene sequence: CDR1 MGHRA, CDR2 YSYEKL. The CDR3 has 14 amino acids. The CDR3 loop is CASSPPGAAYEQYF.

The chain employs TRBV7-2 and TRBJ2-7. CDR1 and CDR2 from the germline V gene are SGHTA and FQGNSA. This CDR3 region has 13 residues. CDR3 region: CASSSGPGYEQYF.

The V and J genes are TRBV4-2 and TRBJ2-7. CDR1 is LGHNA, CDR2 YNFKEQ, per germline. The CDR3 has 15 residues. The CDR3 sequence: CASSQDDKPLREQYF.

The chain is built from TRBV5-6 and TRBJ1-1. Germline lookup yields CDR1 SGHDT and CDR2 YYEEEE. This CDR3 region has 13 residues. Here the CDR3 reads CASRWTANTEAFF.

The genes are TRBV20-1 and TRBJ2-5; TCRdb's D call of TRBD2 is untestable without DNA. Germline V gives CDR1 DFQATT, CDR2 SNEGSKA (reference sequence). The length of the CDR3 is 18 residues. The CDR3 loop is CSATARLLAGGMQETQYF.

CDR3 region: CSVPTGVDGYTF. The chain has TRBV29-1 and TRBJ1-2; TCRdb designates TRBD1, a call that cannot be tested without DNA. CDR1 and CDR2 from the germline V gene are SQVTM and ANQGSEA. CDR3 size: 12 residues.